The 26 T cell receptor beta chains presented below share a single source sample, sequenced in a study of Graves' ophthalmopathy and Graves' hyperthyroidism. Investigators amplified TCR beta CDR3 regions from RNA transcripts. HTBI-primed RT-PCR formed the first round, and a multiplex PCR formed the second. One entry per CDR3 protein results from TCRdb running MiXCR on the multiplex PCR reads. The data contain approximately 640,000 distinct CDR3 sequences, over 40% of them seen just once; the ten biggest clones take up over 2.5%. What was sequenced was peripheral blood. The receptors originated from an adult man with Graves' ophthalmopathy.

This clonotype was observed many times. This chain connects TRBV7-8 to TRBJ2-7; D unresolved. The germline V and J ends were trimmed by 0 bases and 1 base, with 7 bases remaining between them. This CDR3 has 14 amino acids. In germline, CDR1 is SGHVS, CDR2 FQNEAQ. The CDR3 DNA reads TGTGCCAGCAGCTTAGCGGACGGGTCCTACGAGCAGTACTTC. Amino acids: CASSLADGSYEQYF.

This chain connects TRBV7-2 to TRBJ2-6, with 11 bases aligning to TRBD1. The V gene's germline CDR1 is SGHTA and CDR2 FQGNSA. V lost 5 bases to trimming and J lost 6 bases; unmatched junction nucleotides: 3. This CDR3 is built from 15 residues. The CDR3 sequence: CASSAGQGVANVLTF. The CDR3 nucleotides read TGTGCCAGCAGCGCGGGACAGGGGGTGGCCAACGTCCTGACTTTC.

The rearrangement links TRBV7-3 to TRBJ2-7; D remains unclear. V was pared by 5 bases and J by 6 bases, with 17 bases between. This CDR3 region has 14 residues. Germline V gene data show CDR1 as SGHTA and CDR2 as FQGTGA. The CDR3 reads CASSQSRPVPEQYF. Written as DNA, the CDR3 is TGTGCCAGCAGCCAATCTCGACCGGTACCCGAGCAGTACTTC. Variable domain in full (rest from reference TRBV7-3 and TRBJ2-7): GAGVSQTPSNKVTEKGKYVELRCDPISGHTALYWYRQSLGQGPEFLIYFQGTGAADDSGLPNDRFFAVRPEGSVSTLKIQRTERGDSAVYLCASSQSRPVPEQYFGPGTRLTVT.

This chain joins TRBV7-6 and TRBJ1-6; D is possibly TRBD1 (6 bases). V lost 1 base, J lost 7 bases, and 11 bases lay in between. The CDR3 runs to 15 residues. The germline gives CDR1 SGHVS, CDR2 FNYEAQ. CDR3 amino acids: CASSLGRTENSPLHF. For the CDR3, the DNA is TGTGCCAGCAGCTTAGGGAGGACAGAAAATTCACCCCTCCACTTT.

The chain joins TRBV20-1 to TRBJ1-6; weak D call: TRBD1 (6 bases). With 3 bases removed from V and 13 bases from J, the gap between germline ends came to 16 bases. CDR1 and CDR2 (germline): DFQATT, SNEGSKA (reference sequence). The CDR3 contains 13 residues. CDR3 residues: CSARRTVNQPLHF. The CDR3 DNA is TGCAGTGCTAGGAGGACAGTCAATCAGCCCCTCCACTTT.

On this clonotype: Being one base from a much bigger clone, this may be a read error. J is TRBJ1-1 and V is TRBV2, with no clear D. The CDR3 has 14 amino acids. Germline CDR1 and CDR2: SNHLY and FYNNEI. The V end lost 6 bases, the J end lost 4 bases, and 15 bases lay between the germline ends. The CDR3 region has the DNA TGTGCCAGCAGAGCAAACTGGCAAAGCACTGAAGCTTTCTTT. It yields the protein CASRANWQSTEAFF.

This clonotype has a count of ten or more. The rearrangement uses TRBV5-1 and TRBJ2-5; D uncertain. Germline V CDR1 and CDR2: SGHRS, YFSETQ. Deletions cut 0 bases from V and 2 bases from J, with 11 bases between. The CDR3 sequence is 15 residues long. The CDR3 nucleotides are TGCGCCAGCAGCTTGGCCTCGGCAGGACAAGAGACCCAGTACTTC. As protein: CASSLASAGQETQYF.

This clonotype was counted at least ten times. The gene calls are TRBV7-9 and TRBJ1-2, with D maybe TRBD1 (5 bases). The CDR3 loop spans 15 amino acids. Trimming removed 5 bases at V and 4 bases at J, with 17 bases between. Germline CDR1 reads SEHNR; CDR2 reads FQNEAQ (reference sequence). The CDR3 region has the DNA TGTGCCAGCAGCCACGAAGAGGGACGGCGCTATGGCTACACCTTC. Translation gives CASSHEEGRRYGYTF.

This rearrangement joins TRBV25-1 to TRBJ2-7; D possibly corresponds to TRBD1 (7 bases). CDR1 MGHDK and CDR2 SYGVNS come from the germline V gene. Trimming stripped 2 bases from V and 6 bases from J, with 14 bases between. This CDR3 region has 14 residues. The CDR3 DNA sequence: TGTGCCAGCAGTGAACAGGGGGGTATGCGCGAGCAGTACTTC. It yields the protein CASSEQGGMREQYF.

The rearrangement links TRBV25-1 to TRBJ2-1, with 7 bases matching TRBD2. With V trimmed by 11 bases and J by 4 bases, 8 bases remained unmatched. The V gene's germline CDR1 is MGHDK and CDR2 SYGVNS. The CDR3 runs to 13 residues. Here the CDR3 reads CASATSAYNEQFF. CDR3 DNA sequence: TGTGCCTCCGCTACTAGCGCTTACAATGAGCAGTTCTTC.

The chain links TRBV19 to TRBJ1-1; no reliable D call. Germline values: CDR1 LNHDA, CDR2 SQIVND (reference sequence). V was shortened by 9 bases and J by 4 bases, with 21 bases between the two germline ends. This CDR3 is built from 15 residues. In DNA form, the CDR3 reads TGTGCCAGCAGCCCCCCCGATGAGACTTTCACTGAAGCTTTCTTT. Translation gives CASSPPDETFTEAFF.

V gene TRBV2 combines with J gene TRBJ2-5; TRBD2 matches at 7 bases. The V gene's germline CDR1 is SNHLY and CDR2 FYNNEI. This CDR3 is 13 amino acids long. Trimming at V came to 3 bases and at J to 5 bases, leaving 3 bases not matched to a gene. The CDR3 loop reads CASSEGRVETQYF. The CDR3 DNA is TGTGCCAGCAGTGAGGGGAGGGTGGAGACCCAGTACTTC.

V gene TRBV30 combines with J gene TRBJ2-7, with no clear D. CDR3 size: 12 residues. V dropped 4 bases and J dropped 2 bases, with 9 bases sitting between them. Germline CDR1 GTSNPN, CDR2 SVGIG (reference sequence). CDR3 sequence: CAWNADTYEQYF. The CDR3 nucleotides read TGTGCCTGGAATGCTGACACCTACGAGCAGTACTTC.

The J gene is TRBJ2-3, the V gene TRBV29-1, with D tentatively TRBD2 (5 bases). Germline CDR1 is SQVTM and CDR2 is ANQGSEA. This CDR3 has 14 residues. V shed 6 bases and J shed 4 bases, with 17 bases lying between them. The CDR3 nucleotides are TGCAGCGTCCCTGAGGGTTCGGCCCCAGATACGCAGTATTTT. It translates to CSVPEGSAPDTQYF.

Comment on this clonotype: A clone one base away is much larger, so this may be a read error. The gene calls are TRBV10-3 and TRBJ1-1, with D unresolved. The V gene's germline CDR1 is ENHRY and CDR2 SYGVKD. The CDR3 has 12 residues. With 10 bases removed from V and 11 bases from J, the gap between germline ends came to 20 bases. The CDR3 sequence is CASSKTGTGAFF. CDR3 DNA: TGTGCCAGCAGCAAAACTGGAACTGGCGCTTTCTTT.

Worth noting for this clonotype: The junction shows a germline mismatch at one end, possibly a read error. V gene TRBV4-3 combines with J gene TRBJ1-1, with TRBD1 matching over 8 bases. In germline, CDR1 is LGHNA, CDR2 YSLEER. The CDR3 sequence is 14 residues long. The CDR3 bases are TGCGCCAGCAGCCAAACGGACAGGGCCACTGAAGCTGTCTTT. It yields the protein CASSQTDRATEAVF.

Regarding this clonotype: Just one base apart from a much larger clone, this may be a read error. The V gene is TRBV7-3, the J gene TRBJ1-6; D remains ambiguous. There are 13 residues in the CDR3. From germline, CDR1 is SGHTA and CDR2 FQGTGA. The chain's CDR3 is CAGSLSSNSPLHF. DNA for the CDR3: TGTGCCGGCAGCTTATCATCCAATTCACCCCTCCACTTT.

In the case of this clonotype: This may arise from a read error, as a much more abundant clone is one base away. CDR3 protein: CASSGGLFEPQHF. The CDR3 bases are TGTGCCAGCAGTGGAGGCCTATTCGAGCCCCAGCATTTT. The J gene is TRBJ1-5, the V gene TRBV10-3; D remains unclear. Germline loops: CDR1 ENHRY, CDR2 SYGVKD. CDR3 size: 13 residues.

Concerning this clonotype itself: A much more abundant neighbour one base away suggests this may be a read error. V gene TRBV5-1 combines with J gene TRBJ2-7; 8 bases align to TRBD1. CDR3 length equals 15 residues. Germline CDR1 is SGHRS and CDR2 is YFSETQ. The CDR3 DNA reads TGTGCCAGCAGCCACGAACAGGACAGGGTCTTCGAGCAGTACTTC. Translated: CASSHEQDRVFEQYF.

This sequence joins TRBV25-1 and TRBJ1-5, with 9 bases aligning to TRBD1. CDR1 is MGHDK, CDR2 SYGVNS, per germline. The J segment lost 4 bases and the V segment lost 8 bases, leaving 6 bases of the junction unmatched. This CDR3 is built from 14 residues. The CDR3 here is CASLGDRVNQPQHF. The CDR3 region has the DNA TGTGCCAGCTTAGGGGACAGGGTTAATCAGCCCCAGCATTTT. Full variable domain (remainder filled in from reference TRBV25-1 and TRBJ1-5): EADIYQTPRYLVIGTGKKITLECSQTMGHDKMYWYQQDPGMELHLIHYSYGVNSTEKGDLSSESTVSRIRTEHFPLTLESARPSHTSQYLCASLGDRVNQPQHFGDGTRLSIL.

This clonotype showed up many times. This rearrangement joins TRBV10-2 to TRBJ2-5, with TRBD2 identical over 7 bases. Trimming took 7 bases from V and 8 from J; bases not matched to a gene: 10. Germline lookup yields CDR1 WSHSY and CDR2 SAAADI. This CDR3 has 13 amino acids. This CDR3 is CASNPIPGGTQYF. As DNA, the CDR3 is TGCGCCAGCAACCCGATCCCGGGAGGAACCCAGTACTTC.

Details on this clonotype: The germline gene is not matched at one end of the junction; a read error may be the cause. This rearrangement joins TRBV7-9 to TRBJ2-5; tentatively, D is TRBD1 (6 bases). Germline assignment: CDR1 SEHNR and CDR2 FQNEAQ (reference sequence). There are 19 residues in the CDR3. CDR3 sequence: CASSQKSPPGVGPQETQYF. As DNA, the CDR3 is TGCGCCAGCAGCCAAAAGAGCCCCCCAGGGGTCGGGCCACAAGAGACCCAGTACTTC.

CDR3 protein: CASSEQGFDNNSPLHF. The CDR3 coding sequence is TGTGCCAGCAGTGAACAGGGATTCGATAATAATTCACCCCTCCACTTT. This sequence joins TRBV6-2 or TRBV6-3 and TRBJ1-6, with D possibly being TRBD1 (6 bases). The germline V and J ends were trimmed by 5 bases and 5 bases, with 16 bases remaining between them. Germline-derived CDR1 and CDR2 are MNHEY and SVGEGT. This CDR3 contains 16 residues.

A remark on this clonotype: One end of the junction varies from germline; a read error may be responsible. The V gene is TRBV5-5, the J gene TRBJ1-4, with a tentative D call TRBD1 (5 bases). The germline V gene encodes CDR1 SGHKS and CDR2 YYEKEE (reference sequence). This CDR3 contains 14 residues. In nucleotides, the CDR3 is TGCGCCAGCAGCTTGTTTCAGGGAAGTGAAAAACTGTTTTTT. Translated, it gives CASSLFQGSEKLFF. Drawing the rest from reference TRBV5-5 and TRBJ1-4, the complete variable domain is DAGVTQSPTHLIKTRGQQVTLRCSPISGHKSVSWYQQVLGQGPQFIFQYYEKEERGRGNFPDRFSARQFPNYSSELNVNALLLGDSALYLCASSLFQGSEKLFFGSGTQLSVL.

This chain uses TRBV7-8 with TRBJ1-1; D is uncertain. CDR1 is SGHVS, CDR2 FQNEAQ, per germline. The CDR3 runs 11 residues. The V end was cut by 9 bases, the J end by 2 bases, with 7 bases between. The CDR3 DNA sequence: TGTGCCAGGGGGTCTAACACTGAAGCTTTCTTT. Translation gives CARGSNTEAFF.

CDR3 protein: CASSLGTGWSGELFF. The CDR3 DNA reads as TGTGCCAGCAGCTTAGGGACAGGGTGGTCCGGGGAGCTGTTTTTT. This chain connects TRBV7-9 to TRBJ2-2; TRBD1 aligns across 8 bases. The CDR3 loop spans 15 amino acids. V gave up 1 base and J gave up 6 bases; unmatched junction bases: 4. The germline gives CDR1 SEHNR, CDR2 FQNEAQ (reference sequence).